This T cell receptor (beta chain) originates from a study of OX40 agonist ivuxolimab in advanced cancers. This clone was seen just once. Germline V CDR1 and CDR2: KGHSH, LQKENI. V lost 2 bases and J lost 4; bases outside the gene matches: 5. This CDR3 is built from 15 residues. Measured with immunoSEQ multiplex PCR; TCRdb has only the in-frame clones, and not every one. The sample shows tens of thousands of clones, approximately 81% of them seen only once. The sample consisted of CD4+ or CD8+ T cells sorted from blood, taken in a trial of the OX40 agonist ivuxolimab. This clonotype originated in an adult with an advanced solid tumor such as melanoma, head and neck, liver or kidney cancer. This sequence joins TRBV18 and TRBJ2-1, with 7 bases matching TRBD2. CDR3 protein: CASSPASGTYNEQFF. In DNA form, the CDR3 reads TGTGCCAGCTCACCAGCTAGCGGAACGTACAATGAGCAGTTCTTC.